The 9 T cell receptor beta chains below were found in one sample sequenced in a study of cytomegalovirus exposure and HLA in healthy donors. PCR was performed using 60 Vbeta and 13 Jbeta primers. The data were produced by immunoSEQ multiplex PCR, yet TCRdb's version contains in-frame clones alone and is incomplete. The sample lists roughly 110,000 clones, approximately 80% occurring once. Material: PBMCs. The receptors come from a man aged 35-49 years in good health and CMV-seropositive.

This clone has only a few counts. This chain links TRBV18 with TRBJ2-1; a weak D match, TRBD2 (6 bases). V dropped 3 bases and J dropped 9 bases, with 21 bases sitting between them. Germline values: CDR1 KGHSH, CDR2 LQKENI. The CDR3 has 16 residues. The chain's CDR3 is CASSPGGRGSWIEQFF. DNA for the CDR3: TGTGCCAGCTCACCGGGAGGAAGGGGCAGCTGGATTGAGCAGTTCTTC.

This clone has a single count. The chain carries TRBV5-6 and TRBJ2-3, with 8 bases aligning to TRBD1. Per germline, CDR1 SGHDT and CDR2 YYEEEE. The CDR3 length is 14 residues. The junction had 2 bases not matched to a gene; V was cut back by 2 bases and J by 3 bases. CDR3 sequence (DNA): TGTGCCAGCAGCTTCCGGACAGGGACAGATACGCAGTATTTT. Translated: CASSFRTGTDTQYF.

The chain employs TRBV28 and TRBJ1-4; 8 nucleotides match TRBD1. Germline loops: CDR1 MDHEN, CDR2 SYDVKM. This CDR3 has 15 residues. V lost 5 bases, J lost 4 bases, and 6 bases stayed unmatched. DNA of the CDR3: TGTGCCAGCAGTATGCGACAGGGGTATAATGAAAAACTGTTTTTT. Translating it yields CASSMRQGYNEKLFF.

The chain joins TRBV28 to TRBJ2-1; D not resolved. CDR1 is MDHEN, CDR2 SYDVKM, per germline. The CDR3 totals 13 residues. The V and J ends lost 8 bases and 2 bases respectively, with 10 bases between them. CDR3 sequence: CASAGQPYNEQFF. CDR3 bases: TGTGCCAGCGCTGGGCAGCCCTACAATGAGCAGTTCTTC.

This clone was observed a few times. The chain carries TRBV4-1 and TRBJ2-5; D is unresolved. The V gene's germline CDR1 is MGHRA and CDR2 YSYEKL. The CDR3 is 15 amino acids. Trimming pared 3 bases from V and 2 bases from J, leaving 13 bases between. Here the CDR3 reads CASSQMTYPQETQYF. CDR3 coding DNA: TGCGCCAGCAGCCAGATGACATATCCTCAAGAGACCCAGTACTTC.

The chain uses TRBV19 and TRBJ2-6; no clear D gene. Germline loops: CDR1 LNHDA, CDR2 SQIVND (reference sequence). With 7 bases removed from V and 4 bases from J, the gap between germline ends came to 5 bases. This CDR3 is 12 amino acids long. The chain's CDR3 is CASTRGANVLTF. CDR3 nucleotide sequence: TGTGCCAGTACGCGCGGGGCCAACGTCCTGACTTTC.

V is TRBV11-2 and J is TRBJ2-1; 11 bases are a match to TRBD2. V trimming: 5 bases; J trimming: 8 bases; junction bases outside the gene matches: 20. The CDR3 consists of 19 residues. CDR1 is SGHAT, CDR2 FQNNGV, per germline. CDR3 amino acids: CASSHNPFSGGARWDEQFF. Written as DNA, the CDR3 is TGTGCCAGCAGCCACAACCCCTTTAGCGGGGGGGCCAGGTGGGATGAGCAGTTCTTC.

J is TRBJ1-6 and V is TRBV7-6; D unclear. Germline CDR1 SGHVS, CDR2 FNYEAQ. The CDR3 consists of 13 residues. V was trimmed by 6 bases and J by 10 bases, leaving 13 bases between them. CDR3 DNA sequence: TGTGCCAGCAGTTCTGGGCTTCGGTCACCCCTCCACTTT. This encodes CASSSGLRSPLHF.

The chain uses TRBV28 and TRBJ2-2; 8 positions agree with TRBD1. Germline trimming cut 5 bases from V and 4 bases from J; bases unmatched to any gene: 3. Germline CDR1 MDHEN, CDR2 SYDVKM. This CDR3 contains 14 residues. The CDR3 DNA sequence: TGTGCCAGCAGTCCAGGGGGCCGCACCGGGGAGCTGTTTTTT. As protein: CASSPGGRTGELFF.